This entry features one T cell receptor (beta chain) sequence. As yet, its antigen is unknown. This entry comes from a study of cytomegalovirus exposure and HLA in healthy donors. Study-wide results and caveats: It has been reported that TCR beta sequences accurately predicted the HLA-A and HLA-B alleles of most subjects.

13 Jbeta primers and 60 Vbeta primers were used for the PCR. The data were produced by immunoSEQ multiplex PCR, yet TCRdb's version contains in-frame clones alone and is incomplete. This sample has about 260,000 clones, with 70% to 90% found just once. CDR1 and CDR2 from the germline V gene are MNHEY and SVGAGI. CDR3 length: 14 amino acids. V shed 5 bases, J shed 5 bases, and the junction held 5 bases outside the gene matches. The rearrangement uses TRBV6-5 and TRBJ1-5; TRBD1 agrees at 8 bases. The sample taken for sequencing was PBMCs. The sequence came from a woman aged 40 to 49 in good health and CMV-seropositive. CDR3 nucleotide sequence: TGTGCCAGCAGTCTCCGACAGGGGCATCAGCCCCAGCATTTT. This gives the protein CASSLRQGHQPQHF.